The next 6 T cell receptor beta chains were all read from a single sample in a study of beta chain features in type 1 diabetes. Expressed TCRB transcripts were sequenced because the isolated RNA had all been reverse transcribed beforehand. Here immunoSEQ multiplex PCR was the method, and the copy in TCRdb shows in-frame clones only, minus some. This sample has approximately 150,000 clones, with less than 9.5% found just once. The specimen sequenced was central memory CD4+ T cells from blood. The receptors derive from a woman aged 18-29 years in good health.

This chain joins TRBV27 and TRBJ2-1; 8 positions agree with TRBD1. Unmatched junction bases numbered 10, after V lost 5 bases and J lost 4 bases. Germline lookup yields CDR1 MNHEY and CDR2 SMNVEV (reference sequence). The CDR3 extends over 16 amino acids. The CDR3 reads CASSSPSGGWYNEQFF. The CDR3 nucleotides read TGTGCCAGCAGTAGTCCCTCAGGGGGCTGGTACAATGAGCAGTTCTTC.

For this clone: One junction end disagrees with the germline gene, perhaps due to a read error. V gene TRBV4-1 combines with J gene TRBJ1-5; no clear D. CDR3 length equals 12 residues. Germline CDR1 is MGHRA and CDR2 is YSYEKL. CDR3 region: CASSQGDRPQHF. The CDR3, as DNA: TGTGCCAGCAGCCAAGGAGATCGACCCCAGCATTTT.

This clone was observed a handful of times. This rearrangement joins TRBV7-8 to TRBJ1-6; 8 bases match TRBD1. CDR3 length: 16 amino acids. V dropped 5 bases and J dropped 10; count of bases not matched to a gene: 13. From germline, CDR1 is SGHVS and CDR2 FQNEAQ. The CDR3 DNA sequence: TGTGCCAGCAGCCTCCAGGGGGCTGACTTAGAGTCACCCCTCCACTTT. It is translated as CASSLQGADLESPLHF.

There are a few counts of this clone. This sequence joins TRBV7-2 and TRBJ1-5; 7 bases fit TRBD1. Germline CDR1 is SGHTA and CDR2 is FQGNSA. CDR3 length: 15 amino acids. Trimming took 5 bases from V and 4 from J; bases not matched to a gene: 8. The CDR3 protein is CASSRQGRPNQPQHF. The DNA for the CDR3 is TGTGCCAGCAGCCGACAGGGTCGGCCTAATCAGCCCCAGCATTTT.

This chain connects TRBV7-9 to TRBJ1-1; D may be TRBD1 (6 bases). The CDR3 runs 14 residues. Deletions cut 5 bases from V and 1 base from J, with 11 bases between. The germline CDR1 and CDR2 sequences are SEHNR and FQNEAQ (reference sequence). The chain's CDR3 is CASSTQGENTEAFF. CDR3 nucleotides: TGTGCCAGCAGCACACAGGGAGAGAACACTGAAGCTTTCTTT.

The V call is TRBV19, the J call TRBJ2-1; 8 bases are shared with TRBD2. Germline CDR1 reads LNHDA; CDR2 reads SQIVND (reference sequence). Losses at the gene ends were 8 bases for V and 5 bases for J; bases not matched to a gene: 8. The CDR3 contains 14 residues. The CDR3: CASGRGGSNNEQFF. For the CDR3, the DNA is TGTGCCAGTGGACGGGGGGGGAGTAACAATGAGCAGTTCTTC.